One and the same sample provided the 30 T cell receptor beta chains below, sequenced in a study of T cell responses to AZD1222 COVID-19 vaccine. Profiling relied on immunoSEQ multiplex PCR, and the TCRdb table lists in-frame clones only, not all of them. This table holds 40,000 to 55,000 clones, roughly 90% found once. The starting material was peripheral blood, obtained 28 days after the second AZD1222 dose. Receptors originate from an adult who received the AZD1222 COVID-19 vaccine.

The chain uses TRBV2 and TRBJ2-1; TRBD2 aligns across 15 bases. CDR1 and CDR2 (germline): SNHLY, FYNNEI. The CDR3 spans 15 residues. Germline trimming cut 7 bases from V and 6 bases from J; bases unmatched to any gene: 4. The CDR3 coding sequence is TGTGCCAGCACCCCGGGACTAGCGGGAGGCAATGAGCAGTTCTTC. Encoded protein: CASTPGLAGGNEQFF. Using reference TRBV2 and TRBJ2-1 for the parts outside the CDR3, the full variable domain is EPEVTQTPSHQVTQMGQEVILRCVPISNHLYFYWYRQILGQKVEFLVSFYNNEISEKSEIFDDQFSVERPDGSNFTLKIRSTKLEDSAMYFCASTPGLAGGNEQFFGPGTRLTVL.

In its sample, this clone was seen once. The chain has TRBV27 and TRBJ2-1, with D perhaps assigned TRBD1 or TRBD2 (5 bases each). This CDR3 has 11 residues. Trimming pared 5 bases from V and 10 bases from J, leaving 9 bases between. Germline CDR1 MNHEY, CDR2 SMNVEV (reference sequence). CDR3 sequence: CASSTGAEQFF. The DNA for the CDR3 is TGTGCCAGCAGTACCGGGGCGGAGCAGTTCTTC.

J is TRBJ1-5 and V is TRBV5-4; D might be TRBD1 (6 bases). In germline, CDR1 is SGHNT, CDR2 YYREEE (reference sequence). With 4 bases removed from V and 3 bases from J, the gap between germline ends came to 14 bases. The CDR3 is 15 residues long. CDR3: CASSVMGGLNQPQHF. In nucleotides, the CDR3 is TGTGCCAGCAGCGTCATGGGGGGCCTCAATCAGCCCCAGCATTTT. The full variable domain, completed using reference TRBV5-4 and TRBJ1-5, is ETGVTQSPTHLIKTRGQQVTLRCSSQSGHNTVSWYQQALGQGPQFIFQYYREEENGRGNFPPRFSGLQFPNYSSELNVNALELDDSALYLCASSVMGGLNQPQHFGDGTRLSIL.

This sequence joins TRBV6-5 and TRBJ1-1; 9 nucleotides match TRBD1. V shed 1 base, J shed 4 bases, and the junction held 7 bases outside the gene matches. CDR3 length equals 16 residues. The germline V gene has CDR1 MNHEY and CDR2 SVGAGI. The CDR3: CASSYYLQGAGTEAFF. The CDR3 DNA sequence: TGTGCCAGCAGTTACTATCTACAGGGGGCTGGCACTGAAGCTTTCTTT.

V is TRBV4-1 and J is TRBJ2-1; 8 bases align to TRBD2. This CDR3 has 17 amino acids. Germline loops: CDR1 MGHRA, CDR2 YSYEKL. J lost 1 base, V lost 5 bases, and 10 bases had no gene match. The CDR3 sequence is CASSMNRLARSYNEQFF. CDR3 DNA sequence: TGCGCCAGCAGCATGAACCGACTAGCGAGATCCTACAATGAGCAGTTCTTC.

V and J are TRBV2 and TRBJ2-5; TRBD2 matches 10 bases. V dropped 7 bases and J dropped 4; count of bases not matched to a gene: 6. The CDR3 is made up of 14 amino acids. Germline V lookup: CDR1 SNHLY, CDR2 FYNNEI. The CDR3 nucleotides are TGTGCCAGCACGGCTAGCGGGAGTTCAGAGACCCAGTACTTC. It codes for CASTASGSSETQYF.

The J gene is TRBJ2-2, the V gene TRBV9; possible D gene TRBD2, 6 bases. Germline loops: CDR1 SGDLS, CDR2 YYNGEE. The CDR3 loop spans 18 amino acids. The germline V and J ends were trimmed by 0 bases and 0 bases, with 15 bases remaining between them. CDR3 in DNA: TGTGCCAGCAGCGTAGGGGGACTCACCACCTCGAACACCGGGGAGCTGTTTTTT. It encodes CASSVGGLTTSNTGELFF.

J is TRBJ2-3 and V is TRBV19, with 7 bases lining up with TRBD1. Trimming took 5 bases from V and 4 from J; bases not matched to a gene: 9. The CDR3 is 15 amino acids. CDR1 is LNHDA and CDR2 is SQIVND in the germline V gene (reference sequence). CDR3 bases: TGTGCCAGTAGTCCCCCCGGACAGGCTCCAGATACGCAGTATTTT. This gives the protein CASSPPGQAPDTQYF.

This clone occurred a few times. The chain links TRBV2 to TRBJ2-7; 8 bases align to TRBD1. Germline-derived CDR1 and CDR2 are SNHLY and FYNNEI. V shed 3 bases, J shed 3 bases, and the junction held 4 bases outside the gene matches. The CDR3 has 14 residues. The CDR3, as DNA: TGTGCCAGCAGTGATCAGGGGGCCCTCTACGAGCAGTACTTC. Protein sequence: CASSDQGALYEQYF.

The chain combines TRBV19 with TRBJ1-3, with D uncertain. Germline V lookup: CDR1 LNHDA, CDR2 SQIVND (reference sequence). The CDR3 has 15 residues. V lost 6 bases and J 1 base, leaving 13 bases between the germline ends. The CDR3 reads CASRGDMSSGNTIYF. In nucleotides, the CDR3 is TGTGCCAGTAGGGGAGACATGAGTTCTGGAAACACCATATATTTT. Supplemented by reference TRBV19 and TRBJ1-3, the full variable domain reads DGGITQSPKYLFRKEGQNVTLSCEQNLNHDAMYWYRQDPGQGLRLIYYSQIVNDFQKGDIAEGYSVSREKKESFPLTVTSAQKNPTAFYLCASRGDMSSGNTIYFGEGSWLTVV.

The genes are TRBV6-2 or TRBV6-3 and TRBJ2-1, with TRBD2 as a possible D gene (6 bases). CDR1 is MNHEY, CDR2 SVGEGT, per germline. V lost 0 bases, J lost 6 bases, and 24 bases lay in between. The CDR3 consists of 19 residues. The CDR3 here is CASSYSSIASDPGLNEQFF. The CDR3 DNA follows: TGTGCCAGCAGTTACTCGAGTATCGCTAGCGACCCCGGGCTCAATGAGCAGTTCTTC.

The V call is TRBV5-1, the J call TRBJ1-4; D is unclear. This CDR3 region has 14 residues. The germline gives CDR1 SGHRS, CDR2 YFSETQ. Trimming pared 3 bases from V and 1 base from J, leaving 7 bases between. The CDR3 DNA follows: TGCGCCAGCAGCTCAGGTTTAACTAATGAAAAACTGTTTTTT. It translates to CASSSGLTNEKLFF.

The chain combines TRBV7-3 with TRBJ2-1, with 9 bases identical to TRBD2. The J segment lost 7 bases and the V segment lost 2 bases, leaving 3 bases of the junction unmatched. The CDR3 consists of 14 residues. Germline CDR1 is SGHTA and CDR2 is FQGTGA. The CDR3 DNA reads as TGTGCCAGCAGCTTAGCGACTAGCGGAAATGAGCAGTTCTTC. It translates to CASSLATSGNEQFF.

The V gene is TRBV28, the J gene TRBJ2-2; possibly TRBD1 or TRBD2 for D (5 bases each). The V gene's germline CDR1 is MDHEN and CDR2 SYDVKM. V shed 0 bases and J shed 6 bases, with 8 bases lying between them. The CDR3 extends over 14 amino acids. CDR3 bases: TGTGCCAGCAGTTTATGGGGGGACGCCGGGGAGCTGTTTTTT. Protein: CASSLWGDAGELFF.

This clone was detected once. This sequence joins TRBV6-5 and TRBJ2-1; D not certain. The germline V gene encodes CDR1 MNHEY and CDR2 SVGAGI. Trimming shortened V by 6 bases and J by 4 bases, and 10 bases separated the two germline ends. The CDR3 runs to 13 residues. The CDR3 nucleotides read TGTGCCAGCAGCGCCGCCAGGTACAATGAGCAGTTCTTC. Translated, it gives CASSAARYNEQFF.

The J gene is TRBJ2-1, the V gene TRBV30; the match to TRBD1 covers 9 bases. CDR1 and CDR2 (germline): GTSNPN, SVGIG (reference sequence). After removal of 1 base from V and 0 bases from J, the junction contained 13 bases not matched to a gene. This CDR3 spans 19 amino acids. The CDR3: CAWSEGQGSMSGSYNEQFF. CDR3 bases: TGTGCCTGGAGTGAAGGACAGGGGAGTATGTCGGGCTCCTACAATGAGCAGTTCTTC.

V usage is TRBV5-6 and J usage is TRBJ2-5; D gene ambiguous. This CDR3 comprises 13 residues. Looked up from germline, CDR1 is SGHDT and CDR2 is YYEEEE. V was pared by 0 bases and J by 4 bases, with 7 bases between. CDR3 bases: TGTGCCAGCAGCTTGGGACCGTTAGAGACCCAGTACTTC. Translation gives CASSLGPLETQYF. The full variable domain, in which reference TRBV5-6 and TRBJ2-5 provide the parts outside the CDR3, is DAGVTQSPTHLIKTRGQQVTLRCSPKSGHDTVSWYQQALGQGPQFIFQYYEEEERQRGNFPDRFSGHQFPNYSSELNVNALLLGDSALYLCASSLGPLETQYFGPGTRLLVL.

V usage is TRBV6-1 and J usage is TRBJ2-7, with no clear D. This CDR3 is built from 14 residues. Trimming removed 1 base at V and 4 bases at J, with 11 bases between. Germline loops: CDR1 MNHNS, CDR2 SASEGT. CDR3 in DNA: TGTGCCAGCAGTGAAGGCACCCCCCAATACGAGCAGTACTTC. The encoded protein is CASSEGTPQYEQYF.

The chain combines TRBV5-6 with TRBJ2-7; TRBD2 matches at 11 bases. Germline lookup yields CDR1 SGHDT and CDR2 YYEEEE. V trimming: 3 bases; J trimming: 4 bases; junction bases outside the gene matches: 18. This CDR3 spans 19 amino acids. The CDR3 loop is CASSSQLTLSLAGAYEQYF. The CDR3 nucleotides read TGTGCCAGCAGCTCACAACTCACCCTTTCACTAGCGGGAGCTTACGAGCAGTACTTC.

The chain couples TRBV2 to TRBJ1-6; D not resolved. V lost 1 base and J 7 bases, leaving 11 bases between the germline ends. Germline V gene lookup returns CDR1 SNHLY and CDR2 FYNNEI. CDR3 length equals 15 residues. The CDR3 sequence: CASSEGLWENSPLHF. The CDR3 DNA sequence: TGTGCCAGCAGTGAAGGACTCTGGGAGAATTCACCCCTCCACTTT.

The V and J genes are TRBV14 and TRBJ1-5; D not certain. The CDR3 runs 14 residues. The germline V gene encodes CDR1 SGHDN and CDR2 FVKESK. V was trimmed by 6 bases and J by 4 bases, leaving 13 bases between them. The CDR3 bases are TGTGCCAGCAGTCACCCAGTGGGAAATCAGCCCCAGCATTTT. It translates to CASSHPVGNQPQHF.

The chain employs TRBV7-9 and TRBJ1-2; TRBD1 is a possible D gene (6 bases). Trimming cost V 5 bases and J 12 bases, with 16 bases left between them. CDR3 length: 12 residues. From germline, CDR1 is SEHNR and CDR2 FQNEAQ (reference sequence). In nucleotides, the CDR3 is TGTGCCAGCAGCCCTCCGAAGGGGGGGAACACCTTC. Translation gives CASSPPKGGNTF.

This clone was counted a single time. The J gene is TRBJ1-2, the V gene TRBV2, with a tentative D call TRBD1 (5 bases). Trimming removed 6 bases from V and 7 bases from J, with 12 bases in between. The CDR3 loop spans 12 amino acids. Looked up from germline, CDR1 is SNHLY and CDR2 is FYNNEI. DNA of the CDR3: TGTGCCAGCAGGGGGGAGAGGGGTGGCTACACCTTC. Protein: CASRGERGGYTF.

The chain links TRBV5-1 to TRBJ1-2; D is perhaps TRBD1 (6 bases). CDR1 and CDR2 (germline): SGHRS, YFSETQ. CDR3 length: 14 amino acids. V shed 2 bases and J shed 1 base, with 9 bases lying between them. CDR3 residues: CASSFGGGNYGYTF. CDR3 DNA: TGCGCCAGCAGCTTTGGAGGGGGTAACTATGGCTACACCTTC.

The chain is built from TRBV9 and TRBJ1-6; D is perhaps TRBD1 (5 bases). The CDR3 consists of 15 residues. The ends were cut back, 0 bases at V and 4 bases at J, with 8 bases in the middle. Germline CDR1 is SGDLS and CDR2 is YYNGEE. The CDR3 coding sequence is TGTGCCAGCAGCGTAGGGGGGAGTTATAATTCACCCCTCCACTTT. Protein: CASSVGGSYNSPLHF.

The gene calls are TRBV10-3 and TRBJ2-5; the match to TRBD2 covers 10 bases. Germline values: CDR1 ENHRY, CDR2 SYGVKD. This CDR3 has 15 amino acids. J lost 4 bases, V lost 4 bases, and 6 bases had no gene match. The CDR3 is CAISGLAGEGETQYF. The CDR3 nucleotides are TGTGCCATCAGTGGGCTAGCGGGAGAAGGAGAGACCCAGTACTTC.

This clone came up a few times. The rearrangement uses TRBV9 and TRBJ1-1; D is unresolved. Germline CDR1 reads SGDLS; CDR2 reads YYNGEE. V dropped 4 bases and J dropped 1 base, with 8 bases sitting between them. CDR3 length equals 13 residues. The CDR3 here is CASSLRGNTEAFF. The CDR3, as DNA: TGTGCCAGCAGCTTGCGGGGGAACACTGAAGCTTTCTTT.

This clone occurred once. At one end, the junction sequence differs from germline, possibly due to a read error. This chain links TRBV15 with TRBJ1-3, with TRBD1 matching 11 bases. The CDR3 consists of 12 residues. Per germline, CDR1 LNHNV and CDR2 YYDKDF (reference sequence). The CDR3 is CATEGTGGIFSF. The CDR3 DNA reads as TGTGCCACCGAAGGGACAGGGGGAATTTTCTCCTTT. The entire variable domain, with the rest obtained from reference TRBV15 and TRBJ1-3, is as follows: DAMVIQNPRYQVTQFGKPVTLSCSQTLNHNVMYWYQQKSSQAPKLLFHYYDKDFNNEADTPDNFQSRRPNTSFCFLDIRSPGLGDTAMYLCATEGTGGIFSFGEGSWLTVV.

A single count supports this clone. The V gene is TRBV19, the J gene TRBJ2-1; D gene ambiguous. Trimming stripped 4 bases from V and 4 bases from J, with 11 bases between. The CDR3 is made up of 14 amino acids. The germline CDR1 and CDR2 sequences are LNHDA and SQIVND (reference sequence). The CDR3 nucleotides read TGTGCCAGTAGTAAAGGCCTACCATACAATGAGCAGTTCTTC. It codes for CASSKGLPYNEQFF.

The chain combines TRBV28 with TRBJ1-4; D gene uncertain. Per the germline V gene, CDR1 is MDHEN and CDR2 is SYDVKM. The CDR3 has 18 amino acids. The germline V and J ends were trimmed by 6 bases and 5 bases, with 25 bases remaining between them. CDR3 DNA sequence: TGTGCCAGCAGCCGGGCGGAAGGCCGTTGGTTGGCGAATGAAAAACTGTTTTTT. This sequence encodes CASSRAEGRWLANEKLFF.